What follows are 21 T cell receptor beta chains derived from one specimen sequenced in a study of T cell responses to AZD1222 COVID-19 vaccine. Only in-frame clones appear in the TCRdb table, and some are missing; sequencing was by immunoSEQ multiplex PCR. The sample records approximately 70,000 clones, around three quarters being singletons. The sample consisted of peripheral blood, taken 28 days after the second AZD1222 dose. These receptors all come from an adult who received the AZD1222 COVID-19 vaccine.

This chain joins TRBV5-1 and TRBJ2-1; D remains ambiguous. This CDR3 region has 12 residues. The germline gives CDR1 SGHRS, CDR2 YFSETQ. V lost 4 bases, J lost 1 base, and 3 bases lay in between. The CDR3 DNA follows: TGCGCCAGCAGCCAGTCCTACAATGAGCAGTTCTTC. Translating gives CASSQSYNEQFF.

The chain links TRBV15 to TRBJ2-3; D tentatively fits TRBD1 or TRBD2 (5 bases each). V lost 0 bases, J lost 3 bases, and 13 bases lay in between. The length of the CDR3 is 16 residues. Germline V gene lookup returns CDR1 LNHNV and CDR2 YYDKDF (reference sequence). The CDR3 coding sequence is TGTGCCACCAGCAGAGATTCAGGGCCGGGGACAGATACGCAGTATTTT. Protein sequence: CATSRDSGPGTDTQYF. The full variable domain, with the rest looked up from reference TRBV15 and TRBJ2-3, is DAMVIQNPRYQVTQFGKPVTLSCSQTLNHNVMYWYQQKSSQAPKLLFHYYDKDFNNEADTPDNFQSRRPNTSFCFLDIRSPGLGDTAMYLCATSRDSGPGTDTQYFGPGTRLTVL.

The table lists this clone with a few counts. This chain links TRBV7-8 with TRBJ1-2; D is unresolved. The CDR3 loop spans 12 amino acids. Trimming took 5 bases from V and 6 from J, leaving 10 bases between them. CDR1 and CDR2 (germline): SGHVS, FQNEAQ. The CDR3 DNA reads as TGTGCCAGCAGCGTTAGTTGGGATGGCTACACCTTC. Encoded protein: CASSVSWDGYTF.

V and J are TRBV24-1 and TRBJ2-1, with a weak D call TRBD1 (6 bases). Germline V gives CDR1 KGHDR, CDR2 SFDVKD. The CDR3 length is 13 residues. V lost 3 bases to trimming and J lost 8 bases, with 10 bases between them. The CDR3: CATSDPTGYEQFF. The CDR3 region has the DNA TGTGCCACCAGTGATCCGACAGGTTATGAGCAGTTCTTC.

V usage is TRBV6-5 and J usage is TRBJ2-1, with 7 bases aligning to TRBD2. V shed 0 bases and J 7 bases; nucleotides not matched to a gene: 9. The CDR3 consists of 16 residues. Germline V gene lookup returns CDR1 MNHEY and CDR2 SVGAGI. CDR3 sequence (DNA): TGTGCCAGCAGTTACTCGGAATCGACGGGACTAAATGAGCAGTTCTTC. Translated: CASSYSESTGLNEQFF.

The table lists this clone with a few counts. The chain has TRBV12-3 or TRBV12-4 and TRBJ2-5; D may correspond to TRBD1 or TRBD2 (5 bases each). V lost 6 bases and J lost 2, with 10 bases in between. The CDR3 has 13 residues. The CDR3 sequence is CASSGTLQETQYF. For the CDR3, the DNA is TGTGCCAGCAGCGGGACGCTACAAGAGACCCAGTACTTC.

The chain combines TRBV21-1 with TRBJ1-2. TRBV21-1 constitutes a pseudogene. This CDR3 is built from 15 residues. The CDR3 DNA reads as TGTGCCAGCAGCCCTCGGGGAGACCGACAATATGGCTACACCTTC. The encoded protein is CASSPRGDRQYGYTF.

CDR3 loop: CASSWDGQKEYF. The CDR3 nucleotides are TGTGCCAGCAGCTGGGACGGACAGAAGGAGTATTTT. This rearrangement joins TRBV11-2 to TRBJ2-3; D is possibly TRBD1 (6 bases). The germline V and J ends were trimmed by 4 bases and 13 bases, with 15 bases remaining between them. This CDR3 has 12 amino acids. Per the germline V gene, CDR1 is SGHAT and CDR2 is FQNNGV.

This chain joins TRBV24-1 and TRBJ2-7; TRBD2 might be the D (5 bases). Between the trimmed V and J ends, which lost 8 bases and 1 base, there was a span of 14 bases. The CDR3 totals 14 residues. CDR1 is KGHDR and CDR2 is SFDVKD in the germline V gene. The CDR3 DNA follows: TGTGCCACCATGGACGCGGGCGGGTCCTACGAGCAGTACTTC. It encodes CATMDAGGSYEQYF.

This sequence joins TRBV4-2 and TRBJ1-5; no firm D call. Per germline, CDR1 LGHNA and CDR2 YNFKEQ. The CDR3 is 17 amino acids. Trimming removed 0 bases at V and 5 bases at J, with 17 bases between. In DNA form, the CDR3 reads TGTGCCAGCAGCCAAGATCGGGCTGAGACAACGCATCAGCCCCAGCATTTT. Translation: CASSQDRAETTHQPQHF.

The chain is built from TRBV15 and TRBJ1-1; possible D gene TRBD1, 5 bases. The germline gives CDR1 LNHNV, CDR2 YYDKDF (reference sequence). V lost 5 bases and J lost 0, with 13 bases in between. This CDR3 has 15 residues. CDR3 loop: CATSRPQGMNTEAFF. DNA of the CDR3: TGTGCCACCAGCCGCCCCCAGGGAATGAACACTGAAGCTTTCTTT.

The chain couples TRBV2 to TRBJ1-1, with D possibly matching TRBD1 (6 bases). Germline V lookup: CDR1 SNHLY, CDR2 FYNNEI. The CDR3 is 15 amino acids. V lost 3 bases and J 5 bases, leaving 16 bases between the germline ends. The CDR3 DNA sequence: TGTGCCAGCAGTGACCCCGTTGGGGGCCAGACTGAAGCTTTCTTT. This translates into CASSDPVGGQTEAFF.

The chain uses TRBV5-8 and TRBJ2-1; weak D call: TRBD2 (6 bases). Germline V gives CDR1 SGHTS, CDR2 YDEGEE. This CDR3 is built from 15 residues. V was cut by 2 bases and J by 3 bases, with 12 bases left in between. The CDR3 here is CASSFVSGVYNEQFF. Here the CDR3 DNA reads TGTGCCAGCAGCTTCGTATCGGGGGTCTACAATGAGCAGTTCTTC.

The rearrangement links TRBV20-1 to TRBJ2-1; D is undetermined. Germline-derived CDR1 and CDR2 are DFQATT and SNEGSKA (reference sequence). V was shortened by 3 bases and J by 10 bases, with 7 bases between the two germline ends. CDR3 length: 10 amino acids. Here the CDR3 reads CSASFREQFF. The DNA for the CDR3 is TGCAGTGCTAGTTTCAGGGAGCAGTTCTTC.

The chain uses TRBV4-2 and TRBJ2-1; 12 positions match TRBD2. Germline CDR1 LGHNA, CDR2 YNFKEQ. The CDR3 totals 16 residues. The trim removed 4 bases at V and 9 bases at J, leaving 10 bases unmatched. The CDR3 spells CASSPRGLAGGVEQFF. The CDR3 coding sequence is TGTGCCAGCAGCCCTAGGGGGCTAGCGGGAGGGGTTGAGCAGTTCTTC.

The gene calls are TRBV18 and TRBJ1-5; D remains unclear. Germline loops: CDR1 KGHSH, CDR2 LQKENI. This CDR3 is 14 amino acids long. V was pared by 0 bases and J by 5 bases, with 8 bases between. CDR3 sequence (DNA): TGTGCCAGCTCACCACCGCCCGGAGATCAGCCCCAGCATTTT. This gives the protein CASSPPPGDQPQHF.

The chain recombines TRBV15 with TRBJ2-1, with D possibly being TRBD1 or TRBD2 (5 bases each). The V end lost 2 bases, the J end lost 7 bases, and 15 bases lay between the germline ends. CDR1 and CDR2 (germline): LNHNV, YYDKDF (reference sequence). CDR3 length: 15 amino acids. CDR3 sequence reads: CATSRPSGSRNEQFF. The CDR3 nucleotides are TGTGCCACCAGCAGACCCTCAGGGAGTAGAAATGAGCAGTTCTTC.

The chain employs TRBV12-3 or TRBV12-4 and TRBJ2-2; D uncertain. V shed 4 bases and J shed 6 bases, with 9 bases lying between them. The CDR3 spans 13 residues. This CDR3 is CASSSGSSGELFF. CDR3 sequence (DNA): TGTGCCAGCAGTTCCGGGTCCTCCGGGGAGCTGTTTTTT.

This chain connects TRBV19 to TRBJ2-7; perhaps TRBD1 as D (6 bases). V gave up 7 bases and J gave up 0 bases, with 10 bases separating them. Germline lookup yields CDR1 LNHDA and CDR2 SQIVND (reference sequence). This CDR3 has 13 residues. CDR3 loop: CASNRVGSYEQYF. CDR3 nucleotides: TGTGCCAGTAACAGGGTAGGCTCCTACGAGCAGTACTTC.

This clone was picked up one time. The chain recombines TRBV7-3 with TRBJ2-7, with 10 bases aligning to TRBD1. The trim removed 5 bases at V and 2 bases at J, leaving 6 bases unmatched. The CDR3 loop spans 15 amino acids. Germline V gene data show CDR1 as SGHTA and CDR2 as FQGTGA. This CDR3 reads CASSQGTGAAYEQYF. The CDR3 DNA reads TGTGCCAGCAGCCAAGGGACAGGGGCGGCCTACGAGCAGTACTTC. The whole variable domain, remainder taken from reference TRBV7-3 and TRBJ2-7, is GAGVSQTPSNKVTEKGKYVELRCDPISGHTALYWYRQSLGQGPEFLIYFQGTGAADDSGLPNDRFFAVRPEGSVSTLKIQRTERGDSAVYLCASSQGTGAAYEQYFGPGTRLTVT.

The rearrangement joins TRBV19 to TRBJ2-1, with D tentatively TRBD1 (6 bases). The germline gives CDR1 LNHDA, CDR2 SQIVND (reference sequence). Between the trimmed V and J ends, which lost 5 bases and 6 bases, there was a span of 17 bases. This CDR3 comprises 15 residues. CDR3 in amino acids: CASSLLQGSINEQFF. CDR3 nucleotides: TGTGCCAGTAGTCTCTTACAGGGCTCGATCAATGAGCAGTTCTTC.